A selection of T cell receptor beta chains follows, all from one sample in a study of blood T cell repertoires in COVID-19. Produced via immunoSEQ multiplex PCR; TCRdb's table is partial and in-frame only. The sample yields 150,000 to 200,000 clones, approximately 87% seen once. The sequenced sample was peripheral blood. All receptors derive from a man aged 35 to 55 with active or convalescent COVID-19. The CDR3 runs from the conserved cysteine through the conserved F or W. The D gene is left open where the match is weak. Not all rows give a size; the values are once, few, many and, for expanded clones, a class.

cdr3_nt cdr3_aa j_call d_call v_call clone_size
TGTGCCAGCAGCTTGTACAGGGATGGAAACACCATATATTTT CASSLYRDGNTIYF TRBJ1-3 NA TRBV5-5 once
TGTGCCAGCAGCTTAGCGACGAGGATCCTCTACAATGAGCAGTTCTTC CASSLATRILYNEQFF TRBJ2-1 NA TRBV7-9 NA
TGTGCCAGCAGTTACTCGATGCCGGGGAAGGGTTCACCCCTCCACTTT CASSYSMPGKGSPLHF TRBJ1-6 NA TRBV6-2/TRBV6-3 NA
TGTGCCAGCAGCTTAGCGTTATTCTTCTACGAGCAGTACTTC CASSLALFFYEQYF TRBJ2-7 NA TRBV5-5 NA
TGTGCCAGCAGCAAAAACAGGGAAAAACTGTTTTTT CASSKNREKLFF TRBJ1-4 NA TRBV2 NA
TGTGCCAGCAGCCCTAGCCAGACTATGAACACTGAAGCTTTCTTT CASSPSQTMNTEAFF TRBJ1-1 NA TRBV7-2 NA
TGTGCCTGGAGTTTGGACTCCAACACTGAAGCTTTCTTT CAWSLDSNTEAFF TRBJ1-1 NA TRBV30 NA
TGTGCCAGCAGGGGACAGGGGCGGTCCTACGAGCAGTACTTC CASRGQGRSYEQYF TRBJ2-7 TRBD1 TRBV28 NA
TGTGCCAGCAGTGAAGAGGGGGGGCTCGGAGCTTTCTTT CASSEEGGLGAFF TRBJ1-1 NA TRBV6-1 NA
TGCAGCGCGCAGGCTGGACAGGGTCCCACCTACGAGCAGTACTTC CSAQAGQGPTYEQYF TRBJ2-7 TRBD1 TRBV29-1 NA
TGTGCCAGCAGCCAAGAGCAAACAGGGGTAGGAAACACCATATATTTT CASSQEQTGVGNTIYF TRBJ1-3 TRBD1 TRBV4-2 NA
TGCGCCAGCAGCCCCGGACAGGGTGGGAATGGCTACACCTTC CASSPGQGGNGYTF TRBJ1-2 TRBD1 TRBV5-1 NA
TGTGCCAGTACTAGTATGCAGGGGGGTAGAGAGACCCAGTACTTC CASTSMQGGRETQYF TRBJ2-5 NA TRBV19 NA
TGTGCCAGCAGTTACTCGATCCAGGGAGGAACTGAAGCTTTCTTT CASSYSIQGGTEAFF TRBJ1-1 NA TRBV6-5 NA
TGTGCCTGGAGTAAAGGTCTTCGGGGGGCTGTCAATCAGCCCCAGCATTTT CAWSKGLRGAVNQPQHF TRBJ1-5 NA TRBV30 NA
TGTGCCAGCAGTTACGACAGGGGAGAGGTGACTAATGAAAAACTGTTTTTT CASSYDRGEVTNEKLFF TRBJ1-4 TRBD1 TRBV6-2/TRBV6-3 NA
TGTGCCAGCAGCGTGGGACAGGGTGGAGAAAAACTGTTTTTT CASSVGQGGEKLFF TRBJ1-4 TRBD1 TRBV9 NA
TGTGCCAGCAGCCTTCCCGGTATTGAAGCTTTCTTT CASSLPGIEAFF TRBJ1-1 NA TRBV7-8 NA
TGTGCCAGCAGTTTATTACGGACAGAGACCTACAATGAGCAGTTCTTC CASSLLRTETYNEQFF TRBJ2-1 NA TRBV27 NA
TGCGCCAGCAGTACCGGGATACAACACTGGGAGACCCAGTACTTC CASSTGIQHWETQYF TRBJ2-5 NA TRBV10-2 NA